This T cell receptor beta chain was recovered during a study of T-cell reconstitution after alpha-beta-depleted transplantation in children. This clonotype has only a few counts. Using unique molecular identifiers, the investigators prepared the TCRbeta library. TCRdb reanalysed the PCR reads using MiXCR and keeps one entry per CDR3 protein. The repertoire holds some 72,000 distinct CDR3 sequences, about 7% seen once, with about 2.3% in the top ten. J was trimmed by 8 bases and V by 6 bases; bases with no gene match: 7. Germline V gives CDR1 ENHRY, CDR2 SYGVKD. The CDR3 loop spans 13 amino acids. J is TRBJ2-3 and V is TRBV10-3, with 8 bases aligning to TRBD1. This material consisted of PBMCs from the stem cell graft donor, taken from the stem cell graft. The sequence was obtained from a human donor who donated a stem cell graft to a child with acute lymphoblastic leukemia. CDR3 coding DNA: TGTGCCATCAGAGATGACAGGGGAGGTACGCAGTATTTT. Translated: CAIRDDRGGTQYF.